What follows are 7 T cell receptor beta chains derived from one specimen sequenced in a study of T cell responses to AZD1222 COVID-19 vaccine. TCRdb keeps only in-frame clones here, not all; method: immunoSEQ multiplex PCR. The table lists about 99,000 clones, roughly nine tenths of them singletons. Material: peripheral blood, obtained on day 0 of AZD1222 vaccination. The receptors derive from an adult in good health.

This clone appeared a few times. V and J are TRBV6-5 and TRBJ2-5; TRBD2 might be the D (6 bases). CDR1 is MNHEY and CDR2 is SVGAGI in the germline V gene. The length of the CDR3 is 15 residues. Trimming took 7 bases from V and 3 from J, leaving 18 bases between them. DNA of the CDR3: TGTGCCAGCACCCAAACCGGGACTCTTAAAGAGACCCAGTACTTC. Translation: CASTQTGTLKETQYF.

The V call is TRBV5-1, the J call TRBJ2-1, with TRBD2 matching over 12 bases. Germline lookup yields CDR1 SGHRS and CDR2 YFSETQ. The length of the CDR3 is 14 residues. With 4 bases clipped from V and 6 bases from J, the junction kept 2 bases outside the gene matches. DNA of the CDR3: TGCGCCAGCAGCGGACTAGCGGGGAGCAATGAGCAGTTCTTC. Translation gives CASSGLAGSNEQFF.

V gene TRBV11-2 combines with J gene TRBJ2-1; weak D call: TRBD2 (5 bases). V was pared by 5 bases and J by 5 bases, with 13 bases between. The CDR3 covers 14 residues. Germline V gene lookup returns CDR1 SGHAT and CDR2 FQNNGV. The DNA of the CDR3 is TGTGCCAGCAGCGCCGGACTCGCCAACAATGAGCAGTTCTTC. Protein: CASSAGLANNEQFF. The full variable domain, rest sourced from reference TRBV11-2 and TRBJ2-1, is EAGVAQSPRYKIIEKRQSVAFWCNPISGHATLYWYQQILGQGPKLLIQFQNNGVVDDSQLPKDRFSAERLKGVDSTLKIQPAKLEDSAVYLCASSAGLANNEQFFGPGTRLTVL.

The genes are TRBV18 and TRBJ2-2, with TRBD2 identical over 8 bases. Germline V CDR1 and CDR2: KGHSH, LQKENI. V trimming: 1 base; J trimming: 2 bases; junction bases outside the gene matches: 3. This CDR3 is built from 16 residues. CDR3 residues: CASSPLTSGNTGELFF. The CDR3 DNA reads TGTGCCAGCTCACCACTCACTAGCGGTAACACCGGGGAGCTGTTTTTT.

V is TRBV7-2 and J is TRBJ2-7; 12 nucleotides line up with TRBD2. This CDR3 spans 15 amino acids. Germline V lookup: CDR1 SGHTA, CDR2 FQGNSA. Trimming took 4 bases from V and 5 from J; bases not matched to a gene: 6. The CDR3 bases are TGTGCCAGCAGCTCCATGGGACTAGCGGGCGACGAGCAGTACTTC. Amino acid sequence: CASSSMGLAGDEQYF.

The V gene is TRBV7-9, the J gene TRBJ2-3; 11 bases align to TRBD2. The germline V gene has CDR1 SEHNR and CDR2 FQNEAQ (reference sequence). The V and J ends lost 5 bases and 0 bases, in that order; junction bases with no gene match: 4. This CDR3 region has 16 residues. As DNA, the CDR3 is TGTGCCAGCAGCCCCGGGACTAGCGGAAGCACAGATACGCAGTATTTT. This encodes CASSPGTSGSTDTQYF. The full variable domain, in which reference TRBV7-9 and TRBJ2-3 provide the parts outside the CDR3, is DTGVSQNPRHKITKRGQNVTFRCDPISEHNRLYWYRQTLGQGPEFLTYFQNEAQLEKSRLLSDRFSAERPKGSFSTLEIQRTEQGDSAMYLCASSPGTSGSTDTQYFGPGTRLTVL.

The CDR3 loop reads CSASARGAQYPLHF. CDR3 in DNA: TGCAGTGCTAGTGCCCGCGGGGCCCAGTATCCCCTCCACTTT. The chain recombines TRBV20-1 with TRBJ1-6; D possibly corresponds to TRBD1 (5 bases). Trimming took 3 bases from V and 13 from J, leaving 19 bases between them. This CDR3 spans 14 amino acids. CDR1 is DFQATT and CDR2 is SNEGSKA in the germline V gene (reference sequence).